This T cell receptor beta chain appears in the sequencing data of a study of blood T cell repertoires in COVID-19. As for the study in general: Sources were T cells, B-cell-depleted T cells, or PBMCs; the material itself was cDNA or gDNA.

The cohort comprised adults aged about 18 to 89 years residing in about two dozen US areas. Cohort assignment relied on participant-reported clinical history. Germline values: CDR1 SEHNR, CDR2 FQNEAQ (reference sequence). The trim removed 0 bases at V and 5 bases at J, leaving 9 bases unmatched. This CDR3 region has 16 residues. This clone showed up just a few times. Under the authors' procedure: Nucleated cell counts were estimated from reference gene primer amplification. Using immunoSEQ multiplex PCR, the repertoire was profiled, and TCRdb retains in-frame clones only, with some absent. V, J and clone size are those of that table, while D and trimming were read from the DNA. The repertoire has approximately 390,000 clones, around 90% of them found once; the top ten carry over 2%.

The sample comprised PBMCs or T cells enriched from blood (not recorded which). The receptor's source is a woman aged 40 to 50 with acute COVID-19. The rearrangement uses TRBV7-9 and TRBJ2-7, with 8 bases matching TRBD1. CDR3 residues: CASSLAADRDKNEQYF. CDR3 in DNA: TGTGCCAGCAGCTTAGCGGCGGACAGGGACAAGAACGAGCAGTACTTC.